The rows below give T cell receptor beta chains drawn from one sample of a study of resident and recirculating memory T cells in vitiligo. Only in-frame clones appear in the TCRdb table, and some are missing; sequencing was by immunoSEQ multiplex PCR. Of about 45,000 clones listed, about nine tenths were seen once; the top ten hold roughly 4.3%. Sequenced sample: blood. All receptors derive from a male donor with vitiligo. Both conserved end residues are part of each CDR3. Each record gives: clone size, D gene, CDR3 length, V gene, J gene, CDR3 protein, CDR3 DNA. D genes are given only for firm matches. Size values are once, few and many counts, or a class for expanded clones, and some rows have none.

NA	NA	13	TRBV2	TRBJ2-7	CASSGGIGYEQYF	TGTGCCAGCAGCGGGGGAATTGGGTACGAGCAGTACTTC
NA	NA	17	TRBV7-2	TRBJ1-5	CASSLELAGQNNQPQHF	TGTGCCAGCAGCTTAGAGTTGGCGGGGCAGAACAATCAGCCCCAGCATTTT
NA	TRBD2	15	TRBV5-1	TRBJ2-3	CASSLAGRGVDTQYF	TGCGCCAGCAGCTTGGCCGGGAGGGGGGTAGATACGCAGTATTTT
NA	TRBD1	14	TRBV5-6	TRBJ2-5	CASSLEKGAETQYF	TGTGCCAGCAGCTTGGAGAAGGGGGCGGAGACCCAGTACTTC
NA	NA	16	TRBV5-4	TRBJ2-3	CASSAQGGLSTDTQYF	TGTGCCAGCAGCGCCCAGGGTGGGTTGAGCACAGATACGCAGTATTTT
once	TRBD1	16	TRBV7-9	TRBJ2-5	CASSLLGWDRGETQYF	TGTGCCAGCAGCTTACTGGGCTGGGACAGGGGAGAGACCCAGTACTTC
NA	TRBD1	14	TRBV6-5	TRBJ2-7	CASRVGQGVYEQYF	TGTGCCAGCAGGGTGGGACAGGGGGTCTACGAGCAGTACTTC
NA	NA	13	TRBV6-5	TRBJ2-2	CASSRNRAGELFF	TGTGCCAGCAGTCGCAACCGGGCCGGGGAGCTGTTTTTT
NA	TRBD2	15	TRBV9	TRBJ2-1	CASSVVGGAYNEQFF	TGTGCCAGCAGCGTAGTTGGGGGGGCCTACAATGAGCAGTTCTTC
once	NA	15	TRBV6-6	TRBJ1-1	CASSYFRGAGTEAFF	TGTGCCAGCAGTTACTTTCGGGGGGCAGGTACTGAAGCTTTCTTT
NA	NA	14	TRBV4-2	TRBJ2-5	CASSQESGGETQYF	TGTGCCAGCAGCCAAGAGTCTGGAGGAGAGACCCAGTACTTC
NA	TRBD2	15	TRBV9	TRBJ2-3	CASSAGGGPTDTQYF	TGTGCCAGCAGCGCGGGGGGGGGCCCCACAGATACGCAGTATTTT
NA	NA	13	TRBV25-1	TRBJ1-2	CASSDPTGFGYTF	TGTGCCAGCAGTGATCCTACAGGGTTTGGCTACACCTTC
NA	TRBD1	12	TRBV6-6	TRBJ1-1	CASRGDSEEAFF	TGTGCCAGCAGAGGGGACAGCGAAGAAGCTTTCTTT
NA	NA	14	TRBV6-6	TRBJ1-6	CASSWGSLDSPLHF	TGTGCCAGCAGTTGGGGCAGCCTAGATTCACCCCTCCACTTT
NA	NA	12	TRBV5-6	TRBJ2-3	CASSFGTRSQYF	TGTGCCAGCAGCTTCGGGACACGCTCGCAGTATTTT
NA	TRBD1	15	TRBV5-1	TRBJ2-7	CASSSTFGQAYEQYF	TGCGCCAGCAGCTCAACCTTTGGACAGGCCTACGAGCAGTACTTC
NA	TRBD1	14	TRBV18	TRBJ1-5	CASSPGQGDQPQHF	TGTGCCAGCTCACCAGGACAGGGGGATCAGCCCCAGCATTTT
once	NA	15	TRBV6-6	TRBJ1-6	CASSPPGEVHSPLHF	TGTGCCAGCAGCCCTCCCGGAGAGGTTCATTCACCCCTCCACTTT
once	TRBD1	15	TRBV19	TRBJ1-2	CASSMPTTGTGGQTF	TGTGCCAGTAGTATGCCCACCACCGGGACAGGGGGTCAAACCTTC
NA	NA	13	TRBV6-4	TRBJ1-1	CASSERSNTEAFF	TGTGCCAGCAGTGAGAGGAGTAACACTGAAGCTTTCTTT
once	NA	15	TRBV6-5	TRBJ2-2	CASSRKQGNTGELFF	TGTGCCAGCAGTCGAAAACAGGGTAACACCGGGGAGCTGTTTTTT
NA	TRBD2	16	TRBV7-2	TRBJ2-2	CASSFQRGGAGGELFF	TGTGCCAGCAGCTTCCAGCGCGGGGGGGCCGGCGGGGAGCTGTTTTTT
NA	TRBD2	15	TRBV9	TRBJ2-2	CASSVAGGGTGELFF	TGTGCCAGCAGCGTAGCGGGAGGGGGGACCGGGGAGCTGTTTTTT
few	TRBD1	15	TRBV5-5	TRBJ2-3	CASRQQGRSTDTQYF	TGTGCCAGCAGACAACAGGGGCGTAGCACAGATACGCAGTATTTT
NA	TRBD2	16	TRBV5-1	TRBJ2-5	CASSLFLAGGQETQYF	TGCGCCAGCAGCTTGTTCCTAGCGGGGGGGCAAGAGACCCAGTACTTC
NA	TRBD1	16	TRBV19	TRBJ2-2	CASSPTGALNTGELFF	TGTGCCAGTAGTCCGACAGGGGCCCTTAACACCGGGGAGCTGTTTTTT
NA	TRBD1	14	TRBV19	TRBJ2-7	CASSTLTGVREQYF	TGTGCCAGTAGTACCCTAACAGGGGTAAGGGAGCAGTACTTC
NA	TRBD1	14	TRBV19	TRBJ1-4	CASSGTGLREKLFF	TGTGCCAGTAGTGGGACAGGGTTGAGGGAAAAACTGTTTTTT